The next 15 T cell receptor beta chains were all read from a single sample in a study of blood T cell repertoires in COVID-19 (dated by TCRdb to 2020 to 2022). The library came from the immunoSEQ multiplex PCR assay. TCRdb mirrors the immuneACCESS table, restricted to in-frame sequences. Some clones are absent from its copies; in checked studies, under half trace to an unresolved V gene, and the reason for the others is unknown. The sample data list fewer than 40,000 clones, and approximately 85% of these were observed just once. Clones ranked in the top ten supply 9% to 10% of the sample. The sequenced sample consisted of peripheral blood. These receptors originate from a human donor in a cohort sampled during active COVID-19.

The rearrangement uses TRBV2 and TRBJ2-5; 9 nucleotides match TRBD2. The CDR3 extends over 15 amino acids. Trimming at V came to 4 bases and at J to 5 bases, leaving 8 bases not matched to a gene. Germline V gene lookup returns CDR1 SNHLY and CDR2 FYNNEI. The CDR3 nucleotides are TGTGCCAGCAGTGTCAGTAGCGGGAGTGGGGAGACCCAGTACTTC. Its translation is CASSVSSGSGETQYF.

The V and J genes are TRBV27 and TRBJ2-3; the match to TRBD2 covers 11 bases. CDR1 is MNHEY and CDR2 is SMNVEV in the germline V gene (reference sequence). CDR3 length: 15 residues. J lost 5 bases, V lost 6 bases, and 7 bases had no gene match. CDR3 sequence reads: CASRFSGGAGDTQYF. The CDR3 coding sequence is TGTGCCAGCAGATTTAGCGGGGGGGCTGGAGATACGCAGTATTTT.

The V gene is TRBV19, the J gene TRBJ1-5, with 8 bases aligning to TRBD1. The CDR3 has 18 amino acids. Germline lookup yields CDR1 LNHDA and CDR2 SQIVND (reference sequence). Trimming cost V 10 bases and J 1 base; bases outside gene matches: 18. The CDR3 DNA reads as TGTGCCAACCCACCCCGGGACAGGTGTGTTTTAAGCAATCAGCCCCAGCATTTT. Translated, it gives CANPPRDRCVLSNQPQHF.

This chain joins TRBV5-1 and TRBJ2-2; D not resolved. V was clipped by 6 bases and J by 7 bases, with 10 bases between them. Germline V lookup: CDR1 SGHRS, CDR2 YFSETQ. CDR3 length: 12 residues. Here the CDR3 DNA reads TGCGCCAGCACCAACAATGTCGGGGAGCTGTTTTTT. It specifies CASTNNVGELFF.

The chain combines TRBV5-1 with TRBJ1-1; tentative D call: TRBD1 (5 bases). The germline gives CDR1 SGHRS, CDR2 YFSETQ. V lost 7 bases, J lost 1 base, and 17 bases lay in between. This CDR3 is 15 amino acids long. CDR3 sequence (DNA): TGCGCCAGCCTCATGGGGGGAGGTCAGAACACTGAAGCTTTCTTT. It is translated as CASLMGGGQNTEAFF.

This sequence joins TRBV3-1 (or the pseudogene TRBV3-2) and TRBJ2-2; 7 bases match TRBD2. V trimming: 4 bases; J trimming: 6 bases; junction bases outside the gene matches: 8. Germline-derived CDR1 and CDR2 are LGHDT and YNNKEL (reference sequence). The CDR3 has 15 residues. The CDR3 loop reads CASSLSGGTPGELFF. CDR3 bases: TGTGCCAGCAGCCTTTCGGGGGGAACCCCCGGGGAGCTGTTTTTT.

The chain recombines TRBV6-5 with TRBJ1-1; maybe TRBD1 (6 bases). Trimming took off 0 bases at V and 9 bases at J, with 8 bases between the two ends. The CDR3 length is 12 residues. Germline-derived CDR1 and CDR2 are MNHEY and SVGAGI. CDR3 sequence (DNA): TGTGCCAGCAGTTACTCAGGGGGTAAAGCTTTCTTT. Residues: CASSYSGGKAFF.

The chain combines TRBV5-1 with TRBJ2-3; 7 bases are shared with TRBD2. This CDR3 has 16 residues. The junction had 9 bases not matched to a gene; V was cut back by 4 bases and J by 1 base. Germline V gives CDR1 SGHRS, CDR2 YFSETQ. As DNA, the CDR3 is TGCGCCAGCAGCCCCATTGCCGCGGGGGGCACAGATACGCAGTATTTT. This translates into CASSPIAAGGTDTQYF.

CDR3 sequence reads: CASSDGLHGYTF. The CDR3 DNA sequence: TGTGCCAGCAGTGACGGTCTCCATGGCTACACCTTC. J is TRBJ1-2 and V is TRBV6-1; D unresolved. Trimming pared 3 bases from V and 6 bases from J, leaving 8 bases between. The germline V gene encodes CDR1 MNHNS and CDR2 SASEGT. The CDR3 contains 12 residues.

The V gene is TRBV18, the J gene TRBJ1-5, with D tentatively TRBD1 (5 bases). The germline V and J ends were trimmed by 3 bases and 6 bases, with 9 bases remaining between them. The CDR3 extends over 13 amino acids. The germline V gene has CDR1 KGHSH and CDR2 LQKENI. CDR3 DNA sequence: TGTGCCAGCTCACCCCAGGGAGGTCAGCCCCAGCATTTT. It is translated as CASSPQGGQPQHF.

V gene TRBV5-4 combines with J gene TRBJ2-1; 9 positions match TRBD1. V was pared by 0 bases and J by 6 bases, with 19 bases of the junction left unmatched. The CDR3 runs 20 residues. Germline lookup yields CDR1 SGHNT and CDR2 YYREEE (reference sequence). The CDR3 sequence is CASSLDPAGTGSPRGNEQFF. The DNA for the CDR3 is TGTGCCAGCAGCTTGGACCCCGCCGGGACAGGGTCCCCCAGAGGCAATGAGCAGTTCTTC.

This clone has more than one count but fewer than ten. The genes are TRBV24-1 and TRBJ1-4, with D uncertain. Deletions cut 5 bases from V and 2 bases from J, with 17 bases between. Germline CDR1 reads KGHDR; CDR2 reads SFDVKD. This CDR3 spans 17 amino acids. This chain's CDR3 is CATSAQIRLVTNEKLFF. For the CDR3, the DNA is TGTGCCACCAGTGCCCAAATACGTTTAGTCACTAATGAAAAACTGTTTTTT.

The chain combines TRBV9 with TRBJ2-3, with a possible D match to TRBD2 (6 bases). CDR1 and CDR2 (germline): SGDLS, YYNGEE. V lost 5 bases to trimming and J lost 0 bases, with 10 bases between them. The CDR3 spans 14 residues. The CDR3 spells CASSPSGSTDTQYF. The CDR3 bases are TGTGCCAGCAGTCCAAGCGGGAGCACAGATACGCAGTATTTT.

CDR3 sequence reads: CASSQDPNYGYTF. Here the CDR3 DNA reads TGTGCCAGCAGCCAAGATCCAAACTATGGCTACACCTTC. The genes are TRBV3-1 (or the pseudogene TRBV3-2) and TRBJ1-2; no reliable D call. Per germline, CDR1 LGHDT and CDR2 YNNKEL (reference sequence). The CDR3 extends over 13 amino acids. V lost 0 bases to trimming and J lost 2 bases, with 4 bases between them.

The chain's CDR3 is CASSSGTGKSYEQYF. As DNA, the CDR3 is TGTGCCAGCAGCTCCGGGACAGGAAAGTCCTACGAGCAGTACTTC. This chain connects TRBV7-6 to TRBJ2-7, with TRBD1 matching over 8 bases. This CDR3 is built from 15 residues. Germline-derived CDR1 and CDR2 are SGHVS and FNYEAQ. J lost 1 base, V lost 4 bases, and 6 bases had no gene match. Together with reference TRBV7-6 and TRBJ2-7, the CDR3 gives the full variable domain: GAGVSQSPRYKVTKRGQDVALRCDPISGHVSLYWYRQALGQGPEFLTYFNYEAQQDKSGLPNDRFSAERPEGSISTLTIQRTEQRDSAMYRCASSSGTGKSYEQYFGPGTRLTVT.